Listed here are 29 T cell receptor beta chains from one sample, sequenced in a study of blood T cell repertoires in COVID-19. Using immunoSEQ multiplex PCR, the repertoire was profiled, and TCRdb retains in-frame clones only, with some absent. The data contain about 36,000 clones, roughly 80% of them singletons. Sequences were obtained from peripheral blood. The receptors stem from a man between 60 and 70 years old with active COVID-19.

V is TRBV28 and J is TRBJ2-7, with D perhaps matching TRBD1 (7 bases). V dropped 2 bases and J dropped 2 bases, with 13 bases sitting between them. This CDR3 is built from 15 residues. The germline V gene has CDR1 MDHEN and CDR2 SYDVKM. The CDR3 DNA follows: TGTGCCAGCAGTTTAGGGGCAGGGGGGACCTACGAGCAGTACTTC. Its translation is CASSLGAGGTYEQYF.

This chain links TRBV29-1 with TRBJ2-1; 14 bases agree with TRBD2. Trimming cost V 2 bases and J 6 bases; bases outside gene matches: 12. This CDR3 is 18 amino acids long. In germline, CDR1 is SQVTM, CDR2 ANQGSEA. Here the CDR3 reads CSVELLTTSGRAGNEQFF. DNA for the CDR3: TGCAGCGTTGAACTACTGACGACTAGCGGGAGGGCTGGCAATGAGCAGTTCTTC.

This sequence joins TRBV29-1 and TRBJ1-4, with D unclear. V lost 4 bases and J 3 bases, leaving 9 bases between the germline ends. Germline V gene lookup returns CDR1 SQVTM and CDR2 ANQGSEA. The CDR3 covers 13 residues. CDR3 coding DNA: TGCAGCGTTGCCGCGGCTCCTAATGAAAAACTGTTTTTT. This gives the protein CSVAAAPNEKLFF.

The J gene is TRBJ1-5, the V gene TRBV2; tentatively, D is TRBD1 (5 bases). The CDR3 covers 14 residues. Germline-derived CDR1 and CDR2 are SNHLY and FYNNEI. Deletions cut 6 bases from V and 4 bases from J, with 13 bases between. The CDR3 sequence is CASSRVGVNQPQHF. The CDR3 nucleotides read TGTGCCAGCAGCAGGGTAGGGGTTAATCAGCCCCAGCATTTT.

This clone has only a few counts. The chain is built from TRBV29-1 and TRBJ1-5; D gene ambiguous. V lost 4 bases, J lost 7 bases, and 14 bases lay in between. The germline CDR1 and CDR2 sequences are SQVTM and ANQGSEA. The CDR3 is made up of 13 amino acids. The CDR3 coding sequence is TGCAGCGTTGGCAACGGGGTAGGGCAGCCCCAGCATTTT. It translates to CSVGNGVGQPQHF.

The chain couples TRBV9 to TRBJ2-7, with D possibly matching TRBD2 (6 bases). V was shortened by 0 bases and J by 6 bases, with 16 bases between the two germline ends. Per germline, CDR1 SGDLS and CDR2 YYNGEE. The CDR3 sequence is 15 residues long. The DNA of the CDR3 is TGTGCCAGCAGCGTAGGGACTATTCAGGGCGGCGAGCAGTACTTC. It yields the protein CASSVGTIQGGEQYF.

J is TRBJ2-5 and V is TRBV3-1 (or the pseudogene TRBV3-2); 14 bases agree with TRBD2. CDR1 is LGHDT, CDR2 YNNKEL, per germline (reference sequence). This CDR3 is built from 16 residues. V shed 4 bases, J shed 5 bases, and the junction held 6 bases outside the gene matches. Written as DNA, the CDR3 is TGTGCCAGCAGCCCCAGACTAGCGGGAGGGCATGAGACCCAGTACTTC. This encodes CASSPRLAGGHETQYF.

The J gene is TRBJ1-2, the V gene TRBV11-2, with D unresolved. Germline V CDR1 and CDR2: SGHAT, FQNNGV. The CDR3 totals 14 residues. Trimming shortened V by 5 bases and J by 4 bases, and 14 bases separated the two germline ends. The CDR3 loop reads CASSPPPGVYGYTF. DNA of the CDR3: TGTGCCAGCAGCCCTCCCCCCGGAGTCTATGGCTACACCTTC.

This clone was found a few times. The chain uses TRBV5-1 and TRBJ1-2; TRBD1 agrees at 7 bases. J was trimmed by 6 bases and V by 2 bases; bases with no gene match: 10. Germline-derived CDR1 and CDR2 are SGHRS and YFSETQ. The CDR3 has 15 residues. The DNA of the CDR3 is TGCGCCAGCAGCTTACAGGGGAAGGGTTTAGATGGCTACACCTTC. Protein product: CASSLQGKGLDGYTF. Variable domain in full (rest from reference TRBV5-1 and TRBJ1-2): KAGVTQTPRYLIKTRGQQVTLSCSPISGHRSVSWYQQTPGQGLQFLFEYFSETQRNKGNFPGRFSGRQFSNSRSEMNVSTLELGDSALYLCASSLQGKGLDGYTFGSGTRLTVV.

The chain carries TRBV28 and TRBJ2-7, with D possibly matching TRBD1 (7 bases). The CDR3 has 14 residues. The V gene's germline CDR1 is MDHEN and CDR2 SYDVKM. The V gene lost 5 bases and the J gene lost 9 bases, with 20 bases spanning the gap. This CDR3 reads CASSETDGRQGQYF. CDR3 bases: TGTGCCAGCAGTGAGACTGACGGGAGACAGGGGCAGTACTTC.

This clone was recorded a few times. The chain employs TRBV24-1 and TRBJ2-2; TRBD1 is a possible D gene (5 bases). The V end lost 9 bases, the J end lost 2 bases, and 9 bases lay between the germline ends. The CDR3 length is 13 residues. Germline loops: CDR1 KGHDR, CDR2 SFDVKD. The CDR3 region is CATQDTNTGELFF. In DNA form, the CDR3 reads TGTGCCACCCAGGACACAAACACCGGGGAGCTGTTTTTT.

This clone was recorded once. The V and J genes are TRBV5-1 and TRBJ2-7; D is undetermined. V lost 3 bases, J lost 4 bases, and 11 bases lay in between. CDR1 is SGHRS and CDR2 is YFSETQ in the germline V gene. The CDR3 spans 13 residues. The CDR3 reads CASSWATSYEQYF. In nucleotides, the CDR3 is TGCGCCAGCAGCTGGGCGACATCTTACGAGCAGTACTTC. Filled out from reference TRBV5-1 and TRBJ2-7, the complete variable domain reads KAGVTQTPRYLIKTRGQQVTLSCSPISGHRSVSWYQQTPGQGLQFLFEYFSETQRNKGNFPGRFSGRQFSNSRSEMNVSTLELGDSALYLCASSWATSYEQYFGPGTRLTVT.

The sample holds a few counts of this clone. The J gene is TRBJ2-7, the V gene TRBV7-2; the match to TRBD2 covers 7 bases. Germline V gene sequence: CDR1 SGHTA, CDR2 FQGNSA. The CDR3 is 15 amino acids. The J segment lost 0 bases and the V segment lost 5 bases, leaving 7 bases of the junction unmatched. The CDR3: CASSPGRPFSYEQYF. The CDR3 DNA reads as TGTGCCAGCAGCCCCGGGAGGCCCTTCTCCTACGAGCAGTACTTC.

J is TRBJ1-1 and V is TRBV7-8, with D perhaps TRBD1 (5 bases). With 6 bases removed from V and 4 bases from J, the gap between germline ends came to 18 bases. This CDR3 has 15 residues. Germline lookup yields CDR1 SGHVS and CDR2 FQNEAQ. CDR3 sequence: CASSTGTTVATEAFF. The CDR3 nucleotides are TGTGCCAGCAGTACAGGCACCACAGTAGCCACTGAAGCTTTCTTT.

The chain combines TRBV5-5 with TRBJ2-5, with a possible D match to TRBD1 (5 bases). Germline V gene lookup returns CDR1 SGHKS and CDR2 YYEKEE (reference sequence). The CDR3 totals 14 residues. V lost 10 bases to trimming and J lost 5 bases, with 21 bases between them. The CDR3 DNA reads as TGTGCCGGGGCCCAACTCCCCCTATTTGAGACCCAGTACTTC. Its translation is CAGAQLPLFETQYF.

The rearrangement joins TRBV7-6 to TRBJ2-2; possibly TRBD1 for D (5 bases). There are 16 residues in the CDR3. Per the germline V gene, CDR1 is SGHVS and CDR2 is FNYEAQ. Trimming shortened V by 7 bases and J by 3 bases, and 18 bases separated the two germline ends. The CDR3 sequence is CASIPQGLEDTGELFF. CDR3 DNA: TGTGCCAGCATCCCGCAGGGCCTAGAGGACACCGGGGAGCTGTTTTTT.

This clone was seen a single time. The J gene is TRBJ1-2, the V gene TRBV7-2; the match to TRBD1 covers 11 bases. CDR1 is SGHTA, CDR2 FQGNSA, per germline. With V trimmed by 2 bases and J by 7 bases, 9 bases remained unmatched. CDR3 length equals 16 residues. Here the CDR3 DNA reads TGTGCCAGCAGCTTAACCCGGACAGGGGGCTCTGGTGGCTACACCTTC. Encoded protein: CASSLTRTGGSGGYTF. Drawing the rest from reference TRBV7-2 and TRBJ1-2, the complete variable domain is GAGVSQSPSNKVTEKGKDVELRCDPISGHTALYWYRQSLGQGLEFLIYFQGNSAPDKSGLPSDRFSAERTGGSVSTLTIQRTQQEDSAVYLCASSLTRTGGSGGYTFGSGTRLTVV.

The chain employs TRBV5-1 and TRBJ1-2; the D is unclear. The length of the CDR3 is 13 residues. The ends were cut back, 0 bases at V and 6 bases at J, with 9 bases in the middle. Germline CDR1 is SGHRS and CDR2 is YFSETQ. The CDR3 reads CASSLAPGNGYTF. Here the CDR3 DNA reads TGCGCCAGCAGCTTGGCGCCCGGGAATGGCTACACCTTC.

The chain recombines TRBV19 with TRBJ2-5; tentatively, D is TRBD2 (6 bases). The length of the CDR3 is 16 residues. The V gene lost 5 bases and the J gene lost 3 bases, with 19 bases spanning the gap. Germline V gives CDR1 LNHDA, CDR2 SQIVND (reference sequence). The CDR3 loop is CASSGLGAGKEETQYF. In DNA, the CDR3 is TGTGCCAGTAGTGGTCTCGGGGCGGGGAAGGAAGAGACCCAGTACTTC.

The chain uses TRBV6-1 and TRBJ1-1; 7 bases agree with TRBD1. Germline assignment: CDR1 MNHNS and CDR2 SASEGT. The junction had 5 bases not matched to a gene; V was cut back by 3 bases and J by 4 bases. The CDR3 runs to 14 residues. The CDR3 DNA reads TGTGCCAGCAGTGAGACAGGGTTGGGCACTGAAGCTTTCTTT. Its translation is CASSETGLGTEAFF.

This rearrangement joins TRBV7-2 to TRBJ2-2, with TRBD2 matching over 11 bases. Germline CDR1 SGHTA, CDR2 FQGNSA. The CDR3 extends over 18 amino acids. V shed 4 bases and J 4 bases; nucleotides not matched to a gene: 11. DNA for the CDR3: TGTGCCAGCAGCTCCCCTCTAGCGGGAGGTTGGGGCACCGGGGAGCTGTTTTTT. It codes for CASSSPLAGGWGTGELFF.

CDR3 in amino acids: CASSPRTATAYEQYF. The CDR3 bases are TGTGCCAGCAGCCCCCGGACAGCGACTGCCTACGAGCAGTACTTC. The chain carries TRBV7-9 and TRBJ2-7; TRBD1 might be the D (6 bases). Trimming removed 5 bases at V and 2 bases at J, with 16 bases between. Germline CDR1 is SEHNR and CDR2 is FQNEAQ (reference sequence). This CDR3 region has 15 residues.

This chain uses TRBV7-2 with TRBJ2-1, with a tentative D call TRBD1 (5 bases). Trimming left V 0 bases short and J 6 bases short, with 15 bases between. Looked up from germline, CDR1 is SGHTA and CDR2 is FQGNSA. This CDR3 contains 16 residues. CDR3 coding DNA: TGTGCCAGCAGCTTAGCTCCGGGCCTAAGGGGCAATGAGCAGTTCTTC. Encoded protein: CASSLAPGLRGNEQFF. Full variable domain (remainder filled in from reference TRBV7-2 and TRBJ2-1): GAGVSQSPSNKVTEKGKDVELRCDPISGHTALYWYRQSLGQGLEFLIYFQGNSAPDKSGLPSDRFSAERTGGSVSTLTIQRTQQEDSAVYLCASSLAPGLRGNEQFFGPGTRLTVL.

This chain links TRBV29-1 with TRBJ2-2; TRBD2 is a possible D gene (7 bases). Germline CDR1 and CDR2: SQVTM and ANQGSEA. V was shortened by 7 bases and J by 7 bases, with 16 bases between the two germline ends. The CDR3 runs to 13 residues. The CDR3 sequence: CSGGRGGGGELFF. The DNA of the CDR3 is TGCAGCGGAGGAAGGGGGGGTGGCGGGGAGCTGTTTTTT.

This clone occurred a few times. The chain combines TRBV5-1 with TRBJ2-3, with 9 bases aligning to TRBD1. The CDR3 extends over 15 amino acids. J lost 4 bases, V lost 4 bases, and 7 bases had no gene match. CDR1 and CDR2 (germline): SGHRS, YFSETQ. For the CDR3, the DNA is TGCGCCAGCAGCACGGGACAGGGAGCGGCAGATACGCAGTATTTT. Amino acids: CASSTGQGAADTQYF.

J is TRBJ1-1 and V is TRBV6-5; the D is unclear. Trimming shortened V by 0 bases and J by 0 bases, and 8 bases separated the two germline ends. The CDR3 length is 15 residues. CDR1 MNHEY and CDR2 SVGAGI come from the germline V gene. The CDR3 reads CASSYSGILNTEAFF. CDR3 DNA sequence: TGTGCCAGCAGTTACTCCGGGATTTTGAACACTGAAGCTTTCTTT.

This sequence joins TRBV5-1 and TRBJ2-7; TRBD2 agrees at 9 bases. The CDR3 loop spans 15 amino acids. V gave up 4 bases and J gave up 1 base; unmatched junction bases: 6. CDR1 SGHRS and CDR2 YFSETQ come from the germline V gene. CDR3 in DNA: TGCGCCAGCAGCCGTACTAGCGGGTCTTCCTACGAGCAGTACTTC. Translation: CASSRTSGSSYEQYF.

The chain recombines TRBV5-4 with TRBJ2-2; 8 nucleotides line up with TRBD2. Germline V gene lookup returns CDR1 SGHNT and CDR2 YYREEE (reference sequence). V lost 4 bases and J lost 5; bases outside the gene matches: 7. This CDR3 has 15 residues. CDR3 amino acids: CASSAGTRETGELFF. The CDR3 DNA reads TGTGCCAGCAGCGCCGGGACTAGAGAAACCGGGGAGCTGTTTTTT.

The chain combines TRBV14 with TRBJ2-3, with D possibly TRBD2 on 6 matching bases. This CDR3 has 17 amino acids. Germline-derived CDR1 and CDR2 are SGHDN and FVKESK. V shed 2 bases and J shed 6 bases, with 21 bases lying between them. The CDR3: CASSQSDGGTLGDTQYF. In nucleotides, the CDR3 is TGTGCCAGCAGCCAATCCGACGGGGGAACTCTCGGGGATACGCAGTATTTT. The complete variable domain, with remaining parts taken from reference TRBV14 and TRBJ2-3, reads EAGVTQFPSHSVIEKGQTVTLRCDPISGHDNLYWYRRVMGKEIKFLLHFVKESKQDESGMPNNRFLAERTGGTYSTLKVQPAELEDSGVYFCASSQSDGGTLGDTQYFGPGTRLTVL.